The entry below gives a single T cell receptor (beta chain) sequence along with its context. The V segment lost 6 bases and the J segment 5 bases; nucleotides outside the gene matches: 7. Per germline, CDR1 SGHNT and CDR2 YENEEA. The CDR3 loop spans 13 amino acids. Libraries were prepared by immunoSEQ multiplex PCR; TCRdb keeps only in-frame clonotypes and omits some of them. The table shows under 85,000 clones, with around 94% occurring only once. These data originate in a study of cytomegalovirus exposure and HLA in healthy donors. The chain carries TRBV11-3 and TRBJ2-7, with TRBD1 matching 7 bases. The TCR was taken from a woman aged 18-29 years in good health and CMV-seronegative. The material sequenced was PBMCs. The CDR3 nucleotides read TGTGCCAGCAGTAACAGGGGTAGCCACGAGCAGTACTTC. This gives the protein CASSNRGSHEQYF.